These T cell receptor beta chains were read from a single sample in a study of beta chain features in type 1 diabetes. Some clones are missing from TCRdb's copy, which holds only in-frame ones; the method was immunoSEQ multiplex PCR. The top ten hold more than 0.015% of the sample, which has a few hundred thousand clones, about 15% seen once. Sequencing used naive CD4+ T cells from blood. The receptors derive from a young man with type 1 diabetes. Each CDR3 is given with its conserved first and last residue. The order of the fields is clone size, V gene, D gene, J gene, CDR3 protein, CDR3 DNA. The D gene is left open where the match is weak. Clone size, where shown, is once, few, many, or a class for clones that have expanded.

>.|TRBV14|.|TRBJ2-1
CASSLQSSYNEQFF
TGTGCCAGCAGCCTACAGTCCTCCTACAATGAGCAGTTCTTC
>.|TRBV27|TRBD2|TRBJ2-5
CATRTSGGMGFGTQYF
TGTGCCACCCGGACTAGCGGGGGGATGGGATTCGGGACCCAGTACTTC
>few|TRBV5-1|.|TRBJ2-1
CASSLARPDEQFF
TGCGCCAGCAGCTTGGCCCGTCCGGATGAGCAGTTCTTC
>.|TRBV18|TRBD1|TRBJ2-7
CASSPDRVRYEQYF
TGTGCCAGCTCACCGGACAGGGTACGCTACGAGCAGTACTTC
>.|TRBV30|.|TRBJ1-6
CAWSVEFVLHF
TGTGCCTGGAGTGTTGAGTTTGTTCTCCACTTT
>.|TRBV13|.|TRBJ2-7
CASSLGGRGGYEQYF
TGTGCCAGCAGCTTAGGGGGCAGGGGCGGCTACGAGCAGTACTTC
>.|TRBV5-1|TRBD2|TRBJ2-5
CASSLWGTAGEETQYF
TGCGCCAGCAGCTTATGGGGAACAGCGGGAGAAGAGACCCAGTACTTC
>.|TRBV9|.|TRBJ2-2
CASSVGGIGTGELFF
TGTGCCAGCAGCGTAGGAGGGATAGGCACCGGGGAGCTGTTTTTT
>few|TRBV5-6|TRBD1|TRBJ1-3
CASSSPGQGSGNTIYF
TGTGCCAGCAGTTCACCGGGACAGGGCAGTGGAAACACCATATATTTT
>.|TRBV30|.|TRBJ1-6
CAWSGEGTPVF
TGTGCCTGGAGTGGGGAGGGGACACCAGTCTTT
>few|TRBV11-2|.|TRBJ2-7
CASSWPTGSHPYEQYF
TGTGCCAGCAGCTGGCCGACAGGTTCACATCCTTACGAGCAGTACTTC
>.|TRBV30|TRBD2|TRBJ2-5
CAWSLAGGEETQYF
TGTGCCTGGAGTCTAGCGGGAGGCGAAGAGACCCAGTACTTC
>.|TRBV30|TRBD1|TRBJ1-2
CAWNQGAHYGYTF
TGTGCCTGGAACCAGGGGGCTCACTATGGCTACACCTTC
>few|TRBV30|.|TRBJ1-2
CAWQESNYGYTF
TGTGCCTGGCAGGAATCTAACTATGGCTACACCTTC
>.|TRBV18|.|TRBJ2-7
CASSVSQGYEQYF
TGTGCCAGCTCAGTTAGTCAGGGCTACGAGCAGTACTTC
>.|TRBV2|TRBD1|TRBJ2-1
CASSYGQGMINEQFF
TGTGCCAGCAGTTACGGACAGGGGATGATCAATGAGCAGTTCTTC
>few|TRBV15|TRBD2|TRBJ2-1
CATSDPGRGGSYNEQFF
TGTGCCACCAGCGATCCCGGGAGGGGCGGCTCCTACAATGAGCAGTTCTTC
>few|TRBV15|TRBD2|TRBJ2-1
CATSRDRLAHTYNEQFF
TGTGCCACCAGCAGAGACCGACTAGCCCATACCTACAATGAGCAGTTCTTC
>few|TRBV25-1|TRBD1|TRBJ1-1
CASACRIQGAGGNTEAFF
TGTGCCAGCGCGTGTCGGATACAGGGGGCTGGGGGGAACACTGAAGCTTTCTTT
>few|TRBV2|.|TRBJ1-1
CASRTGVMNTEAFF
TGTGCCAGCAGGACAGGCGTTATGAACACTGAAGCTTTCTTT
>few|TRBV27|TRBD1|TRBJ2-5
CASGMDRGETQYF
TGTGCCAGCGGCATGGACAGGGGAGAGACCCAGTACTTC
>.|TRBV7-2|.|TRBJ1-2
CASSLGGALSYGYTF
TGTGCCAGCAGCCTCGGGGGGGCGCTATCCTATGGCTACACCTTC
>few|TRBV5-1|.|TRBJ2-5
CASSLLTEETQYF
TGCGCCAGCAGCTTGTTAACGGAAGAGACCCAGTACTTC
>few|TRBV4-3|TRBD2|TRBJ2-3
CASSQDRAGGTDTQYF
TGCGCCAGCAGCCAAGACCGAGCGGGGGGGACAGATACGCAGTATTTT
>few|TRBV5-8|TRBD1|TRBJ2-7
CASSNDRDRLSYEQYF
TGTGCCAGCAGCAACGACCGGGACAGGTTATCCTACGAGCAGTACTTC